The 2 T cell receptor beta chains below were found in one sample sequenced in a study of T cells after yellow fever vaccination. MiXCR was run by TCRdb on the 5' RACE reads, yielding one entry per CDR3 protein. The sample has approximately 260,000 distinct CDR3 sequences, about 5.2% seen once. The sample in question was CD4+ T cells sorted from PBMCs, obtained on the day of the yellow fever booster vaccination. These receptors came from a man aged 18 to 29 who received the YFV17D yellow fever vaccine.

The V and J genes are TRBV12-3 or TRBV12-4 and TRBJ2-1; possibly TRBD2 for D (7 bases). The CDR3 covers 15 residues. The germline V and J ends were trimmed by 5 bases and 6 bases, with 17 bases remaining between them. CDR3 in DNA: TGTGCCAGCAGTCTTGAGGGGGGGGCCGCCAATGAGCAGTTCTTC. As protein: CASSLEGGAANEQFF.

The chain joins TRBV20-1 to TRBJ1-4; 10 nucleotides align to TRBD1. Germline loops: CDR1 DFQATT, CDR2 SNEGSKA (reference sequence). The CDR3 is 13 residues long. The V segment lost 4 bases and the J segment 6 bases; nucleotides outside the gene matches: 2. The CDR3 coding sequence is TGCAGTGCTACCGGGACAGGGGATGAAAAACTGTTTTTT. Its translation is CSATGTGDEKLFF.